This note documents a single T cell receptor beta chain sequence. This record belongs to a study of OX40 agonist ivuxolimab in advanced cancers. The CDR3 covers 15 residues. V was pared by 3 bases and J by 7 bases, with 16 bases between. Germline CDR1 is MNHEY and CDR2 is SVGAGI. The method was immunoSEQ multiplex PCR; TCRdb's version includes in-frame clones alone and lacks a portion of them. The sample records about 41,000 clones, approximately 87% being singletons. This receptor was obtained from an adult with an advanced solid tumor such as melanoma, head and neck, liver or kidney cancer. The starting material was CD4+ or CD8+ T cells sorted from blood, obtained in a trial of the OX40 agonist ivuxolimab. This sequence joins TRBV6-5 and TRBJ1-5, with a tentative D call TRBD1 (6 bases). In DNA, the CDR3 is TGTGCCAGCAGTTATGGGGGGGGCGCCGGGCAGCCCCAGCATTTT. The encoded protein is CASSYGGGAGQPQHF.